The 25 T cell receptor beta chains listed next were all sequenced from one sample in a study of T-cell memory formation after mild COVID-19. One entry per CDR3 protein, called by TCRdb with MiXCR from the 5' RACE reads. The table has about 160,000 distinct CDR3 sequences, 30% to 35% seen once. The sequencing sample was made of PBMCs or a T cell subset sorted from them (not recorded which). The receptor source for this set is an adult woman who had mild COVID-19 (a few samples of this study predate the infection). Cell type and time point are not known.

The CDR3 here is CSARGWGDGEQFF. Here the CDR3 DNA reads TGCAGCGCCCGAGGCTGGGGGGATGGCGAGCAGTTCTTC. This rearrangement joins TRBV29-1 to TRBJ2-1; a weak D match, TRBD2 (6 bases). The CDR3 totals 13 residues. Germline V CDR1 and CDR2: SQVTM, ANQGSEA. V was pared by 7 bases and J by 10 bases, with 20 bases between.

The rearrangement uses TRBV30 and TRBJ2-7, with 7 bases fitting TRBD2. Germline V gene data show CDR1 as GTSNPN and CDR2 as SVGIG (reference sequence). J lost 1 base, V lost 2 bases, and 8 bases had no gene match. This CDR3 has 15 residues. The DNA of the CDR3 is TGTGCCTGGAGTCCCAGCGGGGATTTGTCCTACGAGCAGTACTTC. This sequence encodes CAWSPSGDLSYEQYF.

The chain combines TRBV7-9 with TRBJ2-1; D unresolved. V lost 5 bases, J lost 10 bases, and 15 bases lay in between. CDR1 SEHNR and CDR2 FQNEAQ come from the germline V gene (reference sequence). The CDR3 length is 13 residues. This CDR3 is CASSPPPRAEQFF. CDR3 in DNA: TGTGCCAGCAGCCCTCCCCCCAGAGCCGAGCAGTTCTTC.

CDR3 protein: CASTDTGGRPYNEQFF. The CDR3 DNA is TGTGCCAGCACAGATACGGGGGGCCGGCCCTACAATGAGCAGTTCTTC. The chain has TRBV9 and TRBJ2-1; the D gene is possibly TRBD2 (7 bases). Germline lookup yields CDR1 SGDLS and CDR2 YYNGEE. This CDR3 has 16 amino acids. Trimming took off 6 bases at V and 2 bases at J, with 18 bases between the two ends. The full variable domain, rest sourced from reference TRBV9 and TRBJ2-1, is DSGVTQTPKHLITATGQRVTLRCSPRSGDLSVYWYQQSLDQGLQFLIQYYNGEERAKGNILERFSAQQFPDLHSELNLSSLELGDSALYFCASTDTGGRPYNEQFFGPGTRLTVL.

This clonotype was observed a handful of times. CDR3 bases: TGTGCCAGCAGATTACGACAGTCGTTGGGGGTATACACCATATATTTT. Translation gives CASRLRQSLGVYTIYF. V usage is TRBV6-6 and J usage is TRBJ1-3; possibly TRBD1 for D (5 bases). Deletions cut 6 bases from V and 8 bases from J, with 23 bases between. The CDR3 totals 16 residues. Germline V CDR1 and CDR2: MNHNY, SVGAGI (reference sequence).

Only a few counts were recorded for this clonotype. The chain employs TRBV9 and TRBJ2-1; D is undetermined. This CDR3 contains 13 residues. Germline V lookup: CDR1 SGDLS, CDR2 YYNGEE. The V and J ends lost 3 bases and 0 bases respectively, with 4 bases between them. CDR3 amino acids: CASSDLSYNEQFF. CDR3 nucleotide sequence: TGTGCCAGCAGCGACCTCTCCTACAATGAGCAGTTCTTC.

The chain employs TRBV12-3 or TRBV12-4 and TRBJ1-1, with 7 positions matching TRBD1. The CDR3 is made up of 14 amino acids. Trimming at V came to 7 bases and at J to 0 bases, leaving 5 bases not matched to a gene. CDR3 bases: TGTGCCAGCACCCTGGGACAGATGAACACTGAAGCTTTCTTT. This encodes CASTLGQMNTEAFF.

V usage is TRBV4-1 and J usage is TRBJ1-5; D is possibly TRBD1 (5 bases). The CDR3 loop spans 14 amino acids. Trimming removed 3 bases at V and 7 bases at J, with 13 bases between. Germline V gives CDR1 MGHRA, CDR2 YSYEKL. DNA of the CDR3: TGCGCCAGCAGCCAGGGGGTTCCGGGACAGCCCCAGCATTTT. Protein: CASSQGVPGQPQHF.

This clonotype was detected only a few times. The chain employs TRBV9 and TRBJ2-7; D may be TRBD2 (7 bases). The CDR3 spans 15 residues. Trimming removed 0 bases from V and 6 bases from J, with 16 bases in between. CDR1 is SGDLS, CDR2 YYNGEE, per germline. CDR3 in amino acids: CASSVDFGGQGEQYF. DNA for the CDR3: TGTGCCAGCAGCGTAGATTTCGGGGGGCAAGGCGAGCAGTACTTC.

Judged by abundance, this clonotype is medium-sized. The chain couples TRBV6-1 to TRBJ2-5; D uncertain. The V gene's germline CDR1 is MNHNS and CDR2 SASEGT. CDR3 length: 12 amino acids. V was cut by 1 base and J by 5 bases, with 5 bases left in between. CDR3 sequence (DNA): TGTGCCAGCAGTGAAGGATGGGAGACCCAGTACTTC. Encoded protein: CASSEGWETQYF.

This clonotype showed up just a few times. The genes are TRBV9 and TRBJ1-1; 7 nucleotides match TRBD1. The CDR3 has 15 residues. Per the germline V gene, CDR1 is SGDLS and CDR2 is YYNGEE. Losses at the gene ends were 3 bases for V and 4 bases for J; bases not matched to a gene: 9. The CDR3 sequence: CASSGRQGISTEAFF. CDR3 coding DNA: TGTGCCAGCAGCGGACGACAGGGTATCAGCACTGAAGCTTTCTTT.

In its sample, this clonotype was seen a few times. The chain links TRBV12-3 or TRBV12-4 to TRBJ2-7; D uncertain. The CDR3 loop spans 15 amino acids. Trimming shortened V by 3 bases and J by 7 bases, and 19 bases separated the two germline ends. The CDR3 reads CASSFSVSSTSEQYF. The CDR3 DNA is TGTGCCAGCAGTTTCAGCGTCAGCTCTACGAGTGAGCAGTACTTC.

This clonotype was counted only a few times. The gene calls are TRBV7-9 and TRBJ2-1; D ambiguous. This CDR3 region has 14 residues. V was pared by 1 base and J by 4 bases, with 8 bases between. Germline V gene lookup returns CDR1 SEHNR and CDR2 FQNEAQ (reference sequence). The CDR3 nucleotides read TGTGCCAGCAGCTTAGACAGTGTTTACAATGAGCAGTTCTTC. Translated: CASSLDSVYNEQFF.

This clonotype was seen more than once but under ten times. The rearrangement links TRBV4-3 to TRBJ1-4; TRBD1 matches at 8 bases. Looked up from germline, CDR1 is LGHNA and CDR2 is YSLEER. The V segment lost 4 bases and the J segment 3 bases; nucleotides outside the gene matches: 10. This CDR3 is built from 17 residues. The CDR3 sequence: CASSLGQGGLANEKLFF. As DNA, the CDR3 is TGCGCCAGCAGCCTCGGACAGGGCGGTTTGGCTAATGAAAAACTGTTTTTT.

The CDR3 coding sequence is TGTGCCAGCAGTGAGAGGGGACAGGAGGTTAATTCACCCCTCCACTTT. This codes for CASSERGQEVNSPLHF. The genes are TRBV25-1 and TRBJ1-6; 8 bases are shared with TRBD1. This CDR3 has 16 amino acids. J was trimmed by 6 bases and V by 3 bases; bases with no gene match: 7. Per germline, CDR1 MGHDK and CDR2 SYGVNS.

The V and J genes are TRBV12-5 and TRBJ2-5, with D maybe TRBD2 (5 bases). Per the germline V gene, CDR1 is LGHNT and CDR2 is FRNRAP. Trimming cost V 2 bases and J 5 bases, with 12 bases left between them. The CDR3 totals 14 residues. The DNA for the CDR3 is TGTGCTAGTGGTTTGACACCCGGGGAGGAGACCCAGTACTTC. This translates into CASGLTPGEETQYF.

The rearrangement uses TRBV11-2 and TRBJ1-2; D remains ambiguous. CDR3 length: 14 residues. Trimming took off 0 bases at V and 3 bases at J, with 8 bases between the two ends. Germline V lookup: CDR1 SGHAT, CDR2 FQNNGV. CDR3 bases: TGTGCCAGCAGCTTAGAGGTGGGCTACTATGGCTACACCTTC. Its protein is CASSLEVGYYGYTF.

The chain uses TRBV5-5 and TRBJ2-7; D remains unclear. This CDR3 has 15 residues. In germline, CDR1 is SGHKS, CDR2 YYEKEE (reference sequence). Trimming stripped 0 bases from V and 5 bases from J, with 15 bases between. The CDR3 DNA sequence: TGTGCCAGCAGCTTGGTAGGTCCCGTGAACGACGAGCAGTACTTC. Translated: CASSLVGPVNDEQYF. Combining the CDR3 with reference TRBV5-5 and TRBJ2-7 gives the whole variable domain DAGVTQSPTHLIKTRGQQVTLRCSPISGHKSVSWYQQVLGQGPQFIFQYYEKEERGRGNFPDRFSARQFPNYSSELNVNALLLGDSALYLCASSLVGPVNDEQYFGPGTRLTVT.

This rearrangement joins TRBV12-5 to TRBJ2-2, with a weak D call TRBD1 (6 bases). The V end lost 6 bases, the J end lost 6 bases, and 14 bases lay between the germline ends. This CDR3 is 14 amino acids long. Germline assignment: CDR1 LGHNT and CDR2 FRNRAP. The CDR3 DNA is TGTGCTAGTGGGGGGGACATGAGACCCGGGGAGCTGTTTTTT. It encodes CASGGDMRPGELFF.

The J gene is TRBJ2-1, the V gene TRBV11-2; weak D call: TRBD1 (5 bases). Germline CDR1 and CDR2: SGHAT and FQNNGV. V lost 2 bases, J lost 2 bases, and 10 bases lay in between. CDR3 length: 15 amino acids. CDR3 sequence: CASSLTRQTYNEQFF. The CDR3, as DNA: TGTGCCAGCAGCTTAACCCGACAGACCTACAATGAGCAGTTCTTC.

The gene calls are TRBV7-3 and TRBJ2-7; 12 bases agree with TRBD2. The CDR3 is 14 amino acids. The trim removed 6 bases at V and 4 bases at J, leaving 4 bases unmatched. CDR1 and CDR2 from the germline V gene are SGHTA and FQGTGA. CDR3 coding DNA: TGTGCCAGCAGAGAGACTAGCGGGAGTTACGAGCAGTACTTC. Its protein is CASRETSGSYEQYF.

This clonotype was recorded a few times. The chain carries TRBV28 and TRBJ2-1, with TRBD2 identical over 7 bases. Germline V gives CDR1 MDHEN, CDR2 SYDVKM. The CDR3 extends over 16 amino acids. V was clipped by 0 bases and J by 4 bases; unmatched bases: 6. This CDR3 is CASSLWASGTYNEQFF. CDR3 DNA: TGTGCCAGCAGTTTATGGGCTAGCGGAACATACAATGAGCAGTTCTTC.

The chain has TRBV3-1 and TRBJ2-2; the D gene is possibly TRBD1 (5 bases). Per the germline V gene, CDR1 is LGHDT and CDR2 is YNNKEL (reference sequence). The ends were cut back, 3 bases at V and 3 bases at J, with 14 bases in the middle. There are 16 residues in the CDR3. The CDR3 spells CASSHSVGVHTGELFF. The CDR3 DNA follows: TGTGCCAGCAGCCACTCAGTAGGGGTACACACCGGGGAGCTGTTTTTT.

The chain joins TRBV5-1 to TRBJ2-3; tentative D call: TRBD2 (6 bases). This CDR3 spans 14 amino acids. Germline lookup yields CDR1 SGHRS and CDR2 YFSETQ. V shed 6 bases and J shed 0 bases, with 11 bases lying between them. This chain's CDR3 is CASTPGTSTDTQYF. The CDR3 coding sequence is TGCGCCAGCACCCCAGGGACTAGCACAGATACGCAGTATTTT.

As DNA, the CDR3 is TGCGCCAGCAGCTCCCGGGTAGCCTACGAGCAGTACTTC. This sequence encodes CASSSRVAYEQYF. The chain uses TRBV5-1 and TRBJ2-7; D gene unclear. Germline V lookup: CDR1 SGHRS, CDR2 YFSETQ. The CDR3 totals 13 residues. V shed 3 bases and J shed 2 bases, with 9 bases lying between them. Filled out from reference TRBV5-1 and TRBJ2-7, the complete variable domain reads KAGVTQTPRYLIKTRGQQVTLSCSPISGHRSVSWYQQTPGQGLQFLFEYFSETQRNKGNFPGRFSGRQFSNSRSEMNVSTLELGDSALYLCASSSRVAYEQYFGPGTRLTVT.